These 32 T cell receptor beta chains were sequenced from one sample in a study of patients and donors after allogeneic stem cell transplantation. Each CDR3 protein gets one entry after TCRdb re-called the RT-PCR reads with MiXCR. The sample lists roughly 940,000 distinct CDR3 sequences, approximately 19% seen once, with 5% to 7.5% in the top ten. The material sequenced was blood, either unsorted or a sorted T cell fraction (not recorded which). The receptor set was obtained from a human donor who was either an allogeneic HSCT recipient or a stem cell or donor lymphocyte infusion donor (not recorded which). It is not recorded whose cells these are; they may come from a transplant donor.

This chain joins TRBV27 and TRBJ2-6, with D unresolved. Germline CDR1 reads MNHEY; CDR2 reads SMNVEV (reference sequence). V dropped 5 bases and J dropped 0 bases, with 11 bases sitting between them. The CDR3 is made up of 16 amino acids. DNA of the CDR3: TGTGCCAGCAGTCTCACCCTGAGCTCTGGGGCCAACGTCCTGACTTTC. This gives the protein CASSLTLSSGANVLTF.

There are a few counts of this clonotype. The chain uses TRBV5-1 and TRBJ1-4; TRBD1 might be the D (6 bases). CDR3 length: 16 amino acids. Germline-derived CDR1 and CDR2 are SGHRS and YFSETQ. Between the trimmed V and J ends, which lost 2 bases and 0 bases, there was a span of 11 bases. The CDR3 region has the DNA TGCGCCAGCAGCTTACAGGGATTTGCAACTAATGAAAAACTGTTTTTT. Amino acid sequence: CASSLQGFATNEKLFF.

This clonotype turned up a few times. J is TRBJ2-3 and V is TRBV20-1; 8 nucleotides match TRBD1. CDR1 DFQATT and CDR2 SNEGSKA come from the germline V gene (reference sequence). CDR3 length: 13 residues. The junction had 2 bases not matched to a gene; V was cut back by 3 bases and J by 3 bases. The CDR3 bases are TGCAGTGCTAGCCAGGGGGCGACAGATACGCAGTATTTT. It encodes CSASQGATDTQYF.

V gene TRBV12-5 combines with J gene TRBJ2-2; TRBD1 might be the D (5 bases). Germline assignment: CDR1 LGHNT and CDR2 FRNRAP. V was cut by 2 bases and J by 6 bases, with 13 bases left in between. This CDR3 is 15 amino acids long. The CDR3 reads CASGLFPGHAGELFF. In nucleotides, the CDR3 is TGTGCTAGTGGTTTGTTTCCAGGGCACGCCGGGGAGCTGTTTTTT.

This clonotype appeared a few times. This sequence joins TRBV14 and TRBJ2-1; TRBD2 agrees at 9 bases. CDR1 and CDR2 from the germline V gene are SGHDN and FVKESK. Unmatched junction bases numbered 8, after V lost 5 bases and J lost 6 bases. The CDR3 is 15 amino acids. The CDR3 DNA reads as TGTGCCAGCAGCAGAGGGACTAGCTTCTCCAATGAGCAGTTCTTC. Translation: CASSRGTSFSNEQFF.

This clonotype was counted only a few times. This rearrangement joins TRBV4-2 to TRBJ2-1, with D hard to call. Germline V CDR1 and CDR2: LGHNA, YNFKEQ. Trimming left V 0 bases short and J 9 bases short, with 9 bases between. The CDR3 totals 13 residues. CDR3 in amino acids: CASSQDGPGEQFF. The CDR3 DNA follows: TGTGCCAGCAGCCAAGATGGCCCCGGTGAGCAGTTCTTC.

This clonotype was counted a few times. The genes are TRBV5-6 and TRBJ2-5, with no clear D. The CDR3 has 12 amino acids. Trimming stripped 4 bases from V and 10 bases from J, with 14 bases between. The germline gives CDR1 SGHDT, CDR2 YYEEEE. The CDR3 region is CASSATMGYQYF. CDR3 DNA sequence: TGTGCCAGCAGCGCCACCATGGGATACCAGTACTTC. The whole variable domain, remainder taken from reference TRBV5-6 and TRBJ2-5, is DAGVTQSPTHLIKTRGQQVTLRCSPKSGHDTVSWYQQALGQGPQFIFQYYEEEERQRGNFPDRFSGHQFPNYSSELNVNALLLGDSALYLCASSATMGYQYFGPGTRLLVL.

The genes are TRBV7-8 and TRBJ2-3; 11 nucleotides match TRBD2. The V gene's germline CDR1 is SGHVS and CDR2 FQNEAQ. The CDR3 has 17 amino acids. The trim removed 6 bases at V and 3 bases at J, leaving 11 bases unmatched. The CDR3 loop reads CASRLAGVGYGTDTQYF. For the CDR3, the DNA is TGTGCCAGCAGACTAGCGGGAGTTGGGTATGGGACAGATACGCAGTATTTT.

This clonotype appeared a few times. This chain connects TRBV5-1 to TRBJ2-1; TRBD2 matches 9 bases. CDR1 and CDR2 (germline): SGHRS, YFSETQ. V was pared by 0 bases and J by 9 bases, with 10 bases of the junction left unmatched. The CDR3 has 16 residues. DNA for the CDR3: TGCGCCAGCAGCTTGGTGGGACTAGCCTCTCAGCCTGAGCAGTTCTTC. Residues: CASSLVGLASQPEQFF. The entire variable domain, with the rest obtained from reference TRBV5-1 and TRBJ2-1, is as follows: KAGVTQTPRYLIKTRGQQVTLSCSPISGHRSVSWYQQTPGQGLQFLFEYFSETQRNKGNFPGRFSGRQFSNSRSEMNVSTLELGDSALYLCASSLVGLASQPEQFFGPGTRLTVL.

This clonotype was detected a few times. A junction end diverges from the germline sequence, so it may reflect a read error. CDR3 bases: TGTGCCAGCAGTTTATACGACATCCGGAACACTGAAGCCTTCTTT. The encoded protein is CASSLYDIRNTEAFF. The chain recombines TRBV27 with TRBJ1-1; no firm D call. The CDR3 length is 15 residues. From germline, CDR1 is MNHEY and CDR2 SMNVEV (reference sequence).

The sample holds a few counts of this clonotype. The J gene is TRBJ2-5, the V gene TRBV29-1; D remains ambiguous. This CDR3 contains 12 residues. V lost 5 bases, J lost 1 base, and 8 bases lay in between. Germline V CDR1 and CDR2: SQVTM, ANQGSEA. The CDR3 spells CSVRSPQETQYF. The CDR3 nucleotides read TGCAGCGTTCGATCGCCCCAAGAGACCCAGTACTTC.

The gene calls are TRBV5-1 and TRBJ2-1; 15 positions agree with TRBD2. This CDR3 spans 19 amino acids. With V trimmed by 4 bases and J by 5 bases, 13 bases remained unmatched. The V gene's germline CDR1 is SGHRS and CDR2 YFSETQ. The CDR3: CASSTGLAGGGAINNEQFF. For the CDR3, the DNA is TGCGCCAGCAGCACCGGACTAGCGGGAGGGGGGGCGATTAACAATGAGCAGTTCTTC. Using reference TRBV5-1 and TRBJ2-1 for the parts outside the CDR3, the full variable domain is KAGVTQTPRYLIKTRGQQVTLSCSPISGHRSVSWYQQTPGQGLQFLFEYFSETQRNKGNFPGRFSGRQFSNSRSEMNVSTLELGDSALYLCASSTGLAGGGAINNEQFFGPGTRLTVL.

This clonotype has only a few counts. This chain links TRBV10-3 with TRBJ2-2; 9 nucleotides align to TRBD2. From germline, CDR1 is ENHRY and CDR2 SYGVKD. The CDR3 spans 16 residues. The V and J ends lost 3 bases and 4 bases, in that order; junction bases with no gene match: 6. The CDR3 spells CAISEGAGGPTGELFF. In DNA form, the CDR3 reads TGTGCCATCAGTGAAGGTGCGGGGGGGCCCACCGGGGAGCTGTTTTTT.

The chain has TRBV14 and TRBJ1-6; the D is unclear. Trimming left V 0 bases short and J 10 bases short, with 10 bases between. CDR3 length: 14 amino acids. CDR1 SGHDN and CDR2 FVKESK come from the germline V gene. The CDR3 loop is CASSQDWVLSPLHF. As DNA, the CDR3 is TGTGCCAGCAGCCAAGATTGGGTTCTATCACCCCTCCACTTT.

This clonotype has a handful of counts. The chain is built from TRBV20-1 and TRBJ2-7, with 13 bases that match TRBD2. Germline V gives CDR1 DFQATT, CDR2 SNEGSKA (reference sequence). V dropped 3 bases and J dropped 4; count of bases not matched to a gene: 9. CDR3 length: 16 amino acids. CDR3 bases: TGCAGTGCTAGCCGAACTAGCGGGAGGGCGTCTTACGAGCAGTACTTC. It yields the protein CSASRTSGRASYEQYF.

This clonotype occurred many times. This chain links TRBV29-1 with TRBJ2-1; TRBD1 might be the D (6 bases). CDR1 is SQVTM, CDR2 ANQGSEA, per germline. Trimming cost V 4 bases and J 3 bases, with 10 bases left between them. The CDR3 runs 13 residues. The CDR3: CSVAGTNYNEQFF. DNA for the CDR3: TGCAGCGTTGCCGGGACAAACTACAATGAGCAGTTCTTC.

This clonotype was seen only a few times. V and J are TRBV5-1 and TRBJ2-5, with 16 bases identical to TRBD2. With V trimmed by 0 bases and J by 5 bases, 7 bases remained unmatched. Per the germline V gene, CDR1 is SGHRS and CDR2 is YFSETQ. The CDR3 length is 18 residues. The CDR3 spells CASSLDGTSGRAGETQYF. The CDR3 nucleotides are TGCGCCAGCAGCTTGGACGGGACTAGCGGGAGGGCCGGGGAGACCCAGTACTTC.

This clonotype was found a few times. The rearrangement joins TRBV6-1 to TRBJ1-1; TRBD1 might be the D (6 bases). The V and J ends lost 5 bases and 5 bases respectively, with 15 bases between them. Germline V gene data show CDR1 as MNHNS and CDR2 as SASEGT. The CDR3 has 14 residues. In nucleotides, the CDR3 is TGTGCCAGCAGTCCTCAGGGGACACCAACTGAAGCTTTCTTT. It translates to CASSPQGTPTEAFF.

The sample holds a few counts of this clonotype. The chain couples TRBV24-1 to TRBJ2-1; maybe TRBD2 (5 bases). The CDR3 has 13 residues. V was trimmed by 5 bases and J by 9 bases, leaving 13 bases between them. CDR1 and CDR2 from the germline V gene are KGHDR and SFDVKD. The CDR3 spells CATSGGLAPEQFF. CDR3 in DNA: TGTGCCACCAGTGGGGGTTTAGCGCCTGAGCAGTTCTTC.

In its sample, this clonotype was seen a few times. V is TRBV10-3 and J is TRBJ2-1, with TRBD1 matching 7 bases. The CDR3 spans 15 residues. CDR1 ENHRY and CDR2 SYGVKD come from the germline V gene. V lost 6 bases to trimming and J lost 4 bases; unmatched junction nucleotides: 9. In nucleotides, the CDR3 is TGTGCCATCAGCCCCGGGACAGAGCCTTACAATGAGCAGTTCTTC. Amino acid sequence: CAISPGTEPYNEQFF.

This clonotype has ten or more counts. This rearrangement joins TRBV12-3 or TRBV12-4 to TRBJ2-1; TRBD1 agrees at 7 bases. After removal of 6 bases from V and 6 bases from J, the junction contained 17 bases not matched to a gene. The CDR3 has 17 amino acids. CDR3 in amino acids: CASSYLPGGPIGNEQFF. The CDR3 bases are TGTGCCAGCAGCTATCTCCCAGGGGGTCCTATCGGCAATGAGCAGTTCTTC.

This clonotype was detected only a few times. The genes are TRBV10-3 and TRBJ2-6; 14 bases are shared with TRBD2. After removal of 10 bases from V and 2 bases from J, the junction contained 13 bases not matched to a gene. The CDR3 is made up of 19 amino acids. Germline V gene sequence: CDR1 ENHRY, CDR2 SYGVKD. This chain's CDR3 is CATNPGLAGEGAGANVLTF. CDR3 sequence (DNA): TGTGCCACCAATCCGGGACTAGCGGGAGAGGGAGCTGGGGCCAACGTCCTGACTTTC.

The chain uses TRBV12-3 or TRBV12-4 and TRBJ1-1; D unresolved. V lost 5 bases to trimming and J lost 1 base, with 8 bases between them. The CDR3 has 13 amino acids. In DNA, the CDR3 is TGTGCCAGCAGTCGAGACGAGAACACTGAAGCTTTCTTT. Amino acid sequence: CASSRDENTEAFF.

CDR3 nucleotides: TGTGCCAGCAGTCCCCCGGGCCAGGTGTATGGCTACACCTTC. This gives the protein CASSPPGQVYGYTF. The chain couples TRBV12-3 or TRBV12-4 to TRBJ1-2; D is uncertain. The CDR3 consists of 14 residues. V was clipped by 5 bases and J by 5 bases, with 15 bases between them.

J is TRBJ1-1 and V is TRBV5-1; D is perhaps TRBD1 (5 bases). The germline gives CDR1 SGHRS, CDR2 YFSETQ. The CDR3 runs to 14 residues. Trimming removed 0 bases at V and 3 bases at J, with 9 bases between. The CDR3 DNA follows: TGCGCCAGCAGCTTGGACGGGGGGGACACTGAAGCTTTCTTT. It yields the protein CASSLDGGDTEAFF.

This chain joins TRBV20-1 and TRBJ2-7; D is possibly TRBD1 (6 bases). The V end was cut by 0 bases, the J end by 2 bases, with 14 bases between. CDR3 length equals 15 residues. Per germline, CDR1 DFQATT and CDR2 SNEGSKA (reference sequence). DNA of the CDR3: TGCAGTGCTAGAGACGGGACAAAAATCGCCTACGAGCAGTACTTC. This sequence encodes CSARDGTKIAYEQYF.

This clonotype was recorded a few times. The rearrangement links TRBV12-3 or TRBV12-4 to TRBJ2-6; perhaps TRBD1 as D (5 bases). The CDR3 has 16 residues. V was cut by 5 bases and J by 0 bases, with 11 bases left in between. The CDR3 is CASSLHQGSGANVLTF. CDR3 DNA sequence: TGTGCCAGCAGTCTGCACCAGGGCTCTGGGGCCAACGTCCTGACTTTC.

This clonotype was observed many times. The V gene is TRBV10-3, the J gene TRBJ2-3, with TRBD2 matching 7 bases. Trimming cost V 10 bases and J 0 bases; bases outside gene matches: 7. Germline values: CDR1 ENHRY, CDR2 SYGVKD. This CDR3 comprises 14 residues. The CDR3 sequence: CASRRDYSTDTQYF. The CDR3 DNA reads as TGTGCCAGCCGGCGGGACTATAGCACAGATACGCAGTATTTT.

The CDR3 nucleotides are TGCAGTGCTAGAGGTAACGGAAGGGGGGGAGCGAGGACTGAAGCTTTCTTT. Translating it yields CSARGNGRGGARTEAFF. V and J are TRBV20-1 and TRBJ1-1, with a weak D call TRBD1 (6 bases). This CDR3 region has 17 residues. Per the germline V gene, CDR1 is DFQATT and CDR2 is SNEGSKA (reference sequence). V lost 1 base, J lost 5 bases, and 23 bases lay in between.

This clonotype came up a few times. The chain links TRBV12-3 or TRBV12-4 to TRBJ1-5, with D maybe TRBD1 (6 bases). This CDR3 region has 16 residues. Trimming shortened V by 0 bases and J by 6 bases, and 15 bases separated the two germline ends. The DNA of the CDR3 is TGTGCCAGCAGTTTAGCGTGGGCCGGGGGCCTTCAGCCCCAGCATTTT. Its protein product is CASSLAWAGGLQPQHF.

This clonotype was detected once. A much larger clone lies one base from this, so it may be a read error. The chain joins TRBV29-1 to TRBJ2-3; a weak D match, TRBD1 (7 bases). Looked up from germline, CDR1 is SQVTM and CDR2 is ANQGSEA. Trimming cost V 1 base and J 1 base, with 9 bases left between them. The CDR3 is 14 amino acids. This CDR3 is CSVEGRGGTDTQYF. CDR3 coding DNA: TGCAGCGTTGAAGGCAGGGGGGGCACAGATACGCAGTATTTT.

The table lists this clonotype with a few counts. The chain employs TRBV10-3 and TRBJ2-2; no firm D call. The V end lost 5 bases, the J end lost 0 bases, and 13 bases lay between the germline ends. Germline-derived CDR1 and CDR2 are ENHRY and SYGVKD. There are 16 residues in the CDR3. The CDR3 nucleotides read TGTGCCATCAGTTCGGGTGTGGCAGCGAACACCGGGGAGCTGTTTTTT. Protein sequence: CAISSGVAANTGELFF.